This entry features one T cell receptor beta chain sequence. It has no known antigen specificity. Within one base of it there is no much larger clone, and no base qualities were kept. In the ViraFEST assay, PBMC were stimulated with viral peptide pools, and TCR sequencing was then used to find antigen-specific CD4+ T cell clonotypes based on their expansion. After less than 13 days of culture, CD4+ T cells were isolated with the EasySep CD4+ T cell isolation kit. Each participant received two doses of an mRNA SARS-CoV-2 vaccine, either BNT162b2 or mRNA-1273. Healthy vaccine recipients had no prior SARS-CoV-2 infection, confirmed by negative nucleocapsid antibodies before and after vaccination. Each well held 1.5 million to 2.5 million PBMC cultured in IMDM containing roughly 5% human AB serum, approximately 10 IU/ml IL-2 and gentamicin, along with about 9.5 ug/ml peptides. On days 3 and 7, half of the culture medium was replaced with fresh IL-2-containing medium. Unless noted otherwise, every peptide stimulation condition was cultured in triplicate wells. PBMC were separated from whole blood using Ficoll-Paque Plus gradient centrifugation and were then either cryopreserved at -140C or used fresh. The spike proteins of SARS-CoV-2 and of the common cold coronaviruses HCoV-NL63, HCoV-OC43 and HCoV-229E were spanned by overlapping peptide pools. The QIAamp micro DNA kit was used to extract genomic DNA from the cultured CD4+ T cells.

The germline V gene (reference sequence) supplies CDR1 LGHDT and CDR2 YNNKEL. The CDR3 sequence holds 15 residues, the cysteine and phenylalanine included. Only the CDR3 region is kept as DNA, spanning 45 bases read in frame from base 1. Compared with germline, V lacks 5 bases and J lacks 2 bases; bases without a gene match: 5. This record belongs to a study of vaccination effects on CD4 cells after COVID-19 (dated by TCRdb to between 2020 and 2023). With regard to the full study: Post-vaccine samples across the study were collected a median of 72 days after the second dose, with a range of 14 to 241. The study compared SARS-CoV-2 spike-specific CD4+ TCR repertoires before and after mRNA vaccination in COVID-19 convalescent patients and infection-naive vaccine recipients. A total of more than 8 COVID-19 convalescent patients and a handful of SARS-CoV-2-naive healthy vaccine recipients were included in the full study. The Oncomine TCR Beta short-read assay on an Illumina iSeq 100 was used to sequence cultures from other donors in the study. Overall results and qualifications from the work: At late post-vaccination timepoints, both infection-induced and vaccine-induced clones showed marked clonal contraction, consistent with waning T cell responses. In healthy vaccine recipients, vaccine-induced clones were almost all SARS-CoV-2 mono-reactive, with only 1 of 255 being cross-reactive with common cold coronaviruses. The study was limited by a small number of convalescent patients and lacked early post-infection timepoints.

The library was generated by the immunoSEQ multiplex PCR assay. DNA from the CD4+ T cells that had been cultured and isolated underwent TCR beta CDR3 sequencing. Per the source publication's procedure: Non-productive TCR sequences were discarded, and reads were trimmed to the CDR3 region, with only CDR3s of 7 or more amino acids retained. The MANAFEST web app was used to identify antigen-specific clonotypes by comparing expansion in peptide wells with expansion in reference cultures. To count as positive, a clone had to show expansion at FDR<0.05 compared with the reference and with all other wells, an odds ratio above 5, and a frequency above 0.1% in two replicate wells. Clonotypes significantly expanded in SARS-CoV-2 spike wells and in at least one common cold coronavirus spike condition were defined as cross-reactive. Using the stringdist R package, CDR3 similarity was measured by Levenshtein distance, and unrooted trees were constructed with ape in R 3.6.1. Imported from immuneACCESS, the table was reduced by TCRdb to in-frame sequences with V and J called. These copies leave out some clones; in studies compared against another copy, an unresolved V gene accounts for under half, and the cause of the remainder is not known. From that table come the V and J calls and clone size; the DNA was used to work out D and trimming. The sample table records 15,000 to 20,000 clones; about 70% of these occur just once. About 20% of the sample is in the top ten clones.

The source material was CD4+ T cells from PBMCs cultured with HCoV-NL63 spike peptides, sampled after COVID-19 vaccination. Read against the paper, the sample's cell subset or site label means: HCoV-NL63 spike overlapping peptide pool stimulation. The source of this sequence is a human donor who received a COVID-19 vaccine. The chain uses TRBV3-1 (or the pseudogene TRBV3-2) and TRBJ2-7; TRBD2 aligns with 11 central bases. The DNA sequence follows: TGTGCCAGCAGCTCGGGACTAGCGGCAACCTACGAGCAGTACTTC. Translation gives CASSSGLAATYEQYF.